The rows below give T cell receptor beta chains drawn from one sample of a study of T cell changes during pregnancy in multiple sclerosis. Clones were read by immunoSEQ multiplex PCR, and TCRdb kept only the in-frame ones, dropping some. This sample has 35,000 or so clones, with about nine tenths found just once. This specimen was peripheral blood, taken in the second trimester of pregnancy. These receptors were obtained from a female donor in good health, enrolled as a control in a pregnancy study. Each CDR3 is given with its conserved first and last residue. Fields, in order: clone size, J gene, D gene, V gene, CDR3 protein, CDR3 DNA. The D gene is left open where the match is weak. Rows may omit the clone size; those that give it use once, few, many or a size class.

>-|TRBJ1-1|-|TRBV6-1
CASSEGRGTEAFF
TGTGCCAGCAGTGAAGGGAGGGGCACTGAAGCTTTCTTT
>-|TRBJ1-2|TRBD1|TRBV6-4
CASSEGTGALGYTF
TGTGCCAGCAGTGAGGGGACAGGGGCCCTAGGCTACACCTTC
>-|TRBJ2-2|-|TRBV6-5
CASGREVGRTGELFF
TGTGCCTCGGGGCGGGAAGTAGGTCGCACCGGGGAGCTGTTTTTT
>medium-sized|TRBJ2-2|TRBD2|TRBV30
CAWSSGSTGELFF
TGTGCCTGGAGTAGCGGGAGTACCGGGGAGCTGTTTTTT
>-|TRBJ2-4|TRBD1|TRBV27
CASRGDRVAKNIQYF
TGTGCCAGCAGGGGGGACAGGGTTGCCAAAAACATTCAGTACTTC
>-|TRBJ2-3|-|TRBV27
CASSRISDTQYF
TGTGCCAGCAGTCGTATATCAGATACGCAGTATTTT
>-|TRBJ1-2|-|TRBV9
CASSSRQFRYGYTF
TGTGCCAGCAGCTCGAGACAGTTCCGCTATGGCTACACCTTC
>-|TRBJ1-1|TRBD1|TRBV9
CASSPTGTGNTEAFF
TGTGCCAGCAGCCCAACCGGGACAGGGAACACTGAAGCTTTCTTT
>-|TRBJ2-7|-|TRBV4-3
CASSQGRQSYEQYF
TGCGCCAGCAGCCAAGGGAGGCAGTCCTACGAGCAGTACTTC
>-|TRBJ1-1|-|TRBV6-6
CASSYHPGVTEAFF
TGTGCCAGCAGTTACCATCCAGGGGTAACTGAAGCTTTCTTT
>-|TRBJ2-3|TRBD2|TRBV5-4
CASSPNSGEYTLTTDTQYF
TGTGCCAGCAGCCCGAATAGCGGGGAATACACACTTACCACAGATACGCAGTATTTT
>-|TRBJ1-1|-|TRBV18
CASSPEGFEAFF
TGTGCCAGCTCACCCGAGGGATTTGAAGCTTTCTTT
>-|TRBJ1-6|-|TRBV4-2
CASSQDFPSSSYNSPLHF
TGTGCCAGCAGCCAAGACTTTCCGTCCAGCTCCTATAATTCACCCCTCCACTTT
>-|TRBJ2-1|-|TRBV7-8
CASSHPGHQRHNEQFF
TGTGCCAGCAGCCATCCGGGACACCAGCGCCACAATGAGCAGTTCTTC
>-|TRBJ2-2|-|TRBV25-1
CASSRDYTGELFF
TGTGCCAGCAGTCGAGACTATACCGGGGAGCTGTTTTTT
>-|TRBJ2-5|TRBD2|TRBV4-2
CASSQVTAGGPAETQYF
TGTGCCAGCAGCCAAGTAACAGCGGGAGGGCCAGCGGAGACCCAGTACTTC
>-|TRBJ2-7|-|TRBV28
CASSHENEQYF
TGTGCCAGCAGTCACGAGAACGAGCAGTACTTC
>-|TRBJ1-6|TRBD1|TRBV10-3
CAISELPQGGNSPLHF
TGTGCCATCAGTGAGCTACCACAGGGGGGCAATTCACCCCTCCACTTT
>-|TRBJ2-6|TRBD2|TRBV29-1
CSATSGGSGANVLTF
TGCAGCGCCACGAGCGGGGGCTCTGGGGCCAACGTCCTGACTTTC
>-|TRBJ2-3|-|TRBV30
CAWSPTRGLVTDTQYF
TGTGCCTGGAGTCCTACTCGGGGTTTAGTCACAGATACGCAGTATTTT
>once|TRBJ2-1|TRBD1|TRBV20-1
CSAGTVLEQFF
TGCAGTGCTGGGACAGTCCTCGAGCAGTTCTTC
>-|TRBJ2-2|TRBD1|TRBV6-4
CASSDSDRGHTGELFF
TGTGCCAGCAGTGACTCGGACAGGGGGCACACCGGGGAGCTGTTTTTT
>-|TRBJ2-7|TRBD2|TRBV10-3
CAINSVLAGTYEQYF
TGTGCCATCAATTCGGTACTAGCGGGGACCTACGAGCAGTACTTC
>-|TRBJ1-5|-|TRBV7-9
CASSHDEGDRGQPQHF
TGTGCCAGCAGCCACGACGAGGGGGATCGAGGGCAGCCCCAGCATTTT
>-|TRBJ1-3|TRBD1|TRBV7-7
CASGTGRGNTIYF
TGTGCTAGCGGGACAGGACGTGGAAACACCATATATTTT
>-|TRBJ2-1|TRBD2|TRBV6-1
CASSDAGDNEQFF
TGTGCCAGCAGTGATGCGGGGGACAATGAGCAGTTCTTC
>-|TRBJ1-4|TRBD1|TRBV7-8
CASSLGVQGALGKLFF
TGTGCCAGCAGCTTAGGTGTTCAGGGGGCGCTTGGAAAACTGTTTTTT
>-|TRBJ2-2|-|TRBV6-4
CASSDTSTGELFF
TGTGCCAGCAGTGACACTAGCACCGGGGAGCTGTTTTTT
>-|TRBJ2-3|-|TRBV6-1
CASSEITGIPDTQYF
TGTGCCAGCAGTGAGATAACAGGGATCCCAGATACGCAGTATTTT
>-|TRBJ2-7|-|TRBV5-1
CASSLFETGGSREQYF
TGCGCCAGCAGCTTGTTTGAGACAGGCGGTTCTCGGGAGCAGTACTTC
>-|TRBJ2-3|-|TRBV7-9
CASSFYEADTQYF
TGTGCCAGCAGCTTTTACGAGGCAGATACGCAGTATTTT
>-|TRBJ2-3|-|TRBV28
CASREGGTDTQYF
TGTGCCAGCAGGGAAGGGGGCACAGATACGCAGTATTTT
>-|TRBJ2-1|TRBD1|TRBV7-9
CASSGRGLGLSEQFF
TGTGCCAGCAGCGGCAGGGGGCTTGGGCTAAGTGAGCAGTTCTTC
>-|TRBJ2-3|-|TRBV7-3
CASSATAGDTQYF
TGTGCCAGCAGCGCCACTGCAGGAGATACGCAGTATTTT
>few|TRBJ1-1|-|TRBV9
CASSGARGYRENTEAFF
TGTGCCAGCAGCGGGGCGAGAGGGTACCGAGAGAACACTGAAGCTTTCTTT
>-|TRBJ2-7|-|TRBV20-1
CSARYGPEQYF
TGCAGTGCTAGATATGGCCCCGAGCAGTACTTC
>-|TRBJ2-3|TRBD2|TRBV6-4
CASSAGGLDTDTQYF
TGTGCCAGCAGTGCGGGGGGACTAGACACAGATACGCAGTATTTT
>-|TRBJ2-5|-|TRBV6-6
CASSYSRQGKTQYF
TGTGCCAGCAGTTACTCCCGGCAGGGGAAGACCCAGTACTTC
>-|TRBJ2-1|TRBD1|TRBV11-1
CASSFRTGGNNEQFF
TGTGCCAGCAGCTTCCGGACAGGGGGTAACAATGAGCAGTTCTTC
>-|TRBJ1-1|-|TRBV10-1
CASGKGATNTEAFF
TGCGCCAGCGGTAAAGGGGCCACGAACACTGAAGCTTTCTTT